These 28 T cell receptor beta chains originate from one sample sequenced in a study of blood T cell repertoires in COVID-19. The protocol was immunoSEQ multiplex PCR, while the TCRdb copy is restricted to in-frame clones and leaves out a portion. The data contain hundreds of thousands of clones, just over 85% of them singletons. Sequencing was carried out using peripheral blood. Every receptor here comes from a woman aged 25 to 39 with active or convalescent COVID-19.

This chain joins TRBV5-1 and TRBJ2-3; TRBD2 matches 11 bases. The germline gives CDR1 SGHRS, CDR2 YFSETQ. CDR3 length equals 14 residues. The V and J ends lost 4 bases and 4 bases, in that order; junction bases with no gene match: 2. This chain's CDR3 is CASSLAGGSDTQYF. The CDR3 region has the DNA TGCGCCAGCAGCCTAGCGGGGGGCTCAGATACGCAGTATTTT.

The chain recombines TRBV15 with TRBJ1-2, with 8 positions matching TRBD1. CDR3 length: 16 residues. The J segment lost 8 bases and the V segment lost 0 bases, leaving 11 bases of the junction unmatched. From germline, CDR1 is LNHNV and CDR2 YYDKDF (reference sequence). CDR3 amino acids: CATSRDRAGGAGGYTF. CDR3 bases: TGTGCCACCAGCAGAGATCGGGCAGGGGGCGCGGGCGGCTACACCTTC.

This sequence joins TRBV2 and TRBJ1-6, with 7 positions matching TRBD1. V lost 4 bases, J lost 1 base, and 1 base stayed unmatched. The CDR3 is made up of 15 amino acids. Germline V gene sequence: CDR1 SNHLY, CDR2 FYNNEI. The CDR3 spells CASSGQGSYNSPLHF. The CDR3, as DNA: TGTGCCAGCAGTGGACAGGGTTCCTATAATTCACCCCTCCACTTT.

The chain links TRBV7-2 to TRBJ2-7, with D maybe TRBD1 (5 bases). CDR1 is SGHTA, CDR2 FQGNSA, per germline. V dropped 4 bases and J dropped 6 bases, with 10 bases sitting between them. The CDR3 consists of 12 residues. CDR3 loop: CASSSSGIEQYF. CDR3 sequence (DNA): TGTGCCAGCAGCTCGTCAGGGATCGAGCAGTACTTC.

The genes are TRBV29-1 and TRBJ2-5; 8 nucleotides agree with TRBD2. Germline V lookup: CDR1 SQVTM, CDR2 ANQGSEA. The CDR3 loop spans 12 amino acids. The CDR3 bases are TGCGCTATTAGCGGGATTAAAGAGACCCAGTACTTC. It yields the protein CAISGIKETQYF. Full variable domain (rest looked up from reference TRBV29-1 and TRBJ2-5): SAVISQKPSRDICQRGTSLTIQCQVDSQVTMMFWYRQQPGQSLTLIATANQGSEATYESGFVIDKFPISRPNLTFSTLTVSNMSPEDSSIYLCAISGIKETQYFGPGTRLLVL.

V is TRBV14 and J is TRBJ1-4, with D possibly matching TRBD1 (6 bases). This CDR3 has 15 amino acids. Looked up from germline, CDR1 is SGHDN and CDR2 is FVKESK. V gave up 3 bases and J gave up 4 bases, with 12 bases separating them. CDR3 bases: TGTGCCAGCAGCCACAGGGACACCCTTAATGAAAAACTGTTTTTT. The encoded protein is CASSHRDTLNEKLFF.

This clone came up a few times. The CDR3 is CASSQSAATGGKGFF. The CDR3 DNA reads as TGTGCCAGCAGCCAATCGGCCGCGACAGGGGGCAAGGGTTTCTTT. J is TRBJ1-1 and V is TRBV3-1 (or the pseudogene TRBV3-2); 10 bases map to TRBD1. The CDR3 is 15 residues long. The germline V gene encodes CDR1 LGHDT and CDR2 YNNKEL (reference sequence). The V segment lost 2 bases and the J segment 13 bases; nucleotides outside the gene matches: 13.

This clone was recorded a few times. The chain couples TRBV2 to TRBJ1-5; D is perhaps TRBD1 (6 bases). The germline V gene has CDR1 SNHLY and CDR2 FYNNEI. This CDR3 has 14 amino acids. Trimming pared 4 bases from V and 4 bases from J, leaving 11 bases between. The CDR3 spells CASSADSFNQPQHF. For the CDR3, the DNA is TGTGCCAGCAGTGCGGACAGCTTTAATCAGCCCCAGCATTTT.

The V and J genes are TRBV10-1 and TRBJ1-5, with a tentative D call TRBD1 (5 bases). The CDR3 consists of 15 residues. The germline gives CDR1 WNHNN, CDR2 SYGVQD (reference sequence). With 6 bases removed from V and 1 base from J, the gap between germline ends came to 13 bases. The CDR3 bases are TGCGCCAGCAGGGGGGGAGGGAACAGCAATCAGCCCCAGCATTTT. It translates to CASRGGGNSNQPQHF.

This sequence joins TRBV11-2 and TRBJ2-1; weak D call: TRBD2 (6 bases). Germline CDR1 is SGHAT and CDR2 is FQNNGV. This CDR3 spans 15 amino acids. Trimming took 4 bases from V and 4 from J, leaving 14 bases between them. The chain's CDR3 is CASSYRTGDYNEQFF. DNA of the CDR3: TGTGCCAGCAGCTACAGGACGGGGGATTACAATGAGCAGTTCTTC.

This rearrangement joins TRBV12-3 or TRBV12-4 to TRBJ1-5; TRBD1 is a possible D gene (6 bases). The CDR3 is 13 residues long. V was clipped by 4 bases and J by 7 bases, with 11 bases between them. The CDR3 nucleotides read TGTGCCAGCAGTTGGGGGGGCGGCCAGCCCCAGCATTTT. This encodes CASSWGGGQPQHF.

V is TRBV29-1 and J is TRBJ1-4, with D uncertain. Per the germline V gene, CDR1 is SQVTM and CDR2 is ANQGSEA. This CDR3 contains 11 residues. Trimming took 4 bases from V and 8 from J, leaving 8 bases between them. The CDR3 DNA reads TGCAGCGTTGTGAGGGAAGAAAAACTGTTTTTT. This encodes CSVVREEKLFF.

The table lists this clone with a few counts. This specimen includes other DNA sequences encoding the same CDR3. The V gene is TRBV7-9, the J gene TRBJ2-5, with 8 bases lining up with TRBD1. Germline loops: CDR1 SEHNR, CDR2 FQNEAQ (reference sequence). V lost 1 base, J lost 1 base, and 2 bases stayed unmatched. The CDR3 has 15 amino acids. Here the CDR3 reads CASSLVGTGQETQYF. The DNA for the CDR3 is TGTGCCAGCAGCTTAGTAGGGACAGGCCAAGAGACCCAGTACTTC.

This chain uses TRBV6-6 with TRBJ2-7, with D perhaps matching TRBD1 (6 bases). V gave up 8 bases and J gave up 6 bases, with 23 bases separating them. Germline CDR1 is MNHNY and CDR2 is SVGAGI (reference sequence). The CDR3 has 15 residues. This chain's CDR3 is CASRASTGGLSEQYF. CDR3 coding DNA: TGTGCCAGCCGAGCCTCGACAGGTGGGTTAAGCGAGCAGTACTTC.

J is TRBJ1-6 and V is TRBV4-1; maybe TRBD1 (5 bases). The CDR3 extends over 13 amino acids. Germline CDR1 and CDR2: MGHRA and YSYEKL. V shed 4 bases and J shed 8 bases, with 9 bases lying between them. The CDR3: CASSPGGDSPLHF. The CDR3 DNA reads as TGCGCCAGCAGCCCTGGGGGGGATTCACCCCTCCACTTT.

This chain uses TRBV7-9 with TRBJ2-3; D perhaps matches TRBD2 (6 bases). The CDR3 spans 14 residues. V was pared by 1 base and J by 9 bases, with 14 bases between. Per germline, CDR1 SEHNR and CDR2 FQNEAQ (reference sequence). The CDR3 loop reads CASSLGLVLETQYF. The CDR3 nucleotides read TGTGCCAGCAGCTTAGGACTAGTCCTCGAAACGCAGTATTTT.

DNA of the CDR3: TGCGCCAGCAGCTCTTCCGTACAGGGAACTGGAAACACCATATATTTT. Translation gives CASSSSVQGTGNTIYF. V gene TRBV5-1 combines with J gene TRBJ1-3; weak D call: TRBD1 (6 bases). CDR3 length: 16 amino acids. Germline assignment: CDR1 SGHRS and CDR2 YFSETQ. V dropped 3 bases and J dropped 2 bases, with 15 bases sitting between them.

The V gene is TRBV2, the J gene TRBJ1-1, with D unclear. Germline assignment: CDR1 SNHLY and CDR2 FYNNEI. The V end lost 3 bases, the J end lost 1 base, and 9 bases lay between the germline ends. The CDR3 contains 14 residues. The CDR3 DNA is TGTGCCAGCAGTGAGGTCCGGGGGAACACTGAAGCTTTCTTT. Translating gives CASSEVRGNTEAFF.

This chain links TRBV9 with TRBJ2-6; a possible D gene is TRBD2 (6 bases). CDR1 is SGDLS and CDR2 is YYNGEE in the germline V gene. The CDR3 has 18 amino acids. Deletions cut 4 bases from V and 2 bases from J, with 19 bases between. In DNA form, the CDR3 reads TGTGCCAGCAGCCTAACGACGGGAGTTGGCCCTGGGGCCAACGTCCTGACTTTC. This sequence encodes CASSLTTGVGPGANVLTF.

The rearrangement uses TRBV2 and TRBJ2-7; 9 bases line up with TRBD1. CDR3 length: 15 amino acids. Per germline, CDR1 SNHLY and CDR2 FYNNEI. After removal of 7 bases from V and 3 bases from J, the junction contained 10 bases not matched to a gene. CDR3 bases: TGTGCCAGCACCATAGGGGGACAGGGCTTCTACGAGCAGTACTTC. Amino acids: CASTIGGQGFYEQYF. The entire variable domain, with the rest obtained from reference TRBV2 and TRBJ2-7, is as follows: EPEVTQTPSHQVTQMGQEVILRCVPISNHLYFYWYRQILGQKVEFLVSFYNNEISEKSEIFDDQFSVERPDGSNFTLKIRSTKLEDSAMYFCASTIGGQGFYEQYFGPGTRLTVT.

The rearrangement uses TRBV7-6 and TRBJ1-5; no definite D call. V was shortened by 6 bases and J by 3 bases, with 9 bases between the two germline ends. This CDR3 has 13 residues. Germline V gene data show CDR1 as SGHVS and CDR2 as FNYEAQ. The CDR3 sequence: CASSSDINQPQHF. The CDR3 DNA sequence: TGTGCCAGCAGTTCAGACATCAATCAGCCCCAGCATTTT.

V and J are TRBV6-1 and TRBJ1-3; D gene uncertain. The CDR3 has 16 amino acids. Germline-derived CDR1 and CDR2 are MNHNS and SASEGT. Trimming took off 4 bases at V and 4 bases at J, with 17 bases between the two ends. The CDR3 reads CASSVMLSGRGNTIYF. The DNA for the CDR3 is TGTGCCAGCAGTGTGATGTTGTCGGGGAGAGGAAACACCATATATTTT.

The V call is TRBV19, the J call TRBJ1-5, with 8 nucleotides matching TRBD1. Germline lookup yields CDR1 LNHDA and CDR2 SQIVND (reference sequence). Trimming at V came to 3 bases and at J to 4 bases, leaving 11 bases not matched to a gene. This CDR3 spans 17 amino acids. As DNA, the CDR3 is TGTGCCAGTAGTATCCCGAGGACAGGGAAGTATAATCAGCCCCAGCATTTT. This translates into CASSIPRTGKYNQPQHF.

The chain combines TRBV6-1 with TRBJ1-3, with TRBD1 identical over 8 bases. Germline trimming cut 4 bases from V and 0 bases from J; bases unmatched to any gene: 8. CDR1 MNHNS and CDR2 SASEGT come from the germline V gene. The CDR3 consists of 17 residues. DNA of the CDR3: TGTGCCAGCAGTGGTAGGGGACAGGTTTTCTCTGGAAACACCATATATTTT. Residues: CASSGRGQVFSGNTIYF.

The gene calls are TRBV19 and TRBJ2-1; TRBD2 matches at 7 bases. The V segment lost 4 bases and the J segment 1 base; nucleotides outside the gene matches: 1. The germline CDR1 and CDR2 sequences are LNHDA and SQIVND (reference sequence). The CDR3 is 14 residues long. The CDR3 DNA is TGTGCCAGTAGTAGCGGGAGATCCTACAATGAGCAGTTCTTC. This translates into CASSSGRSYNEQFF.

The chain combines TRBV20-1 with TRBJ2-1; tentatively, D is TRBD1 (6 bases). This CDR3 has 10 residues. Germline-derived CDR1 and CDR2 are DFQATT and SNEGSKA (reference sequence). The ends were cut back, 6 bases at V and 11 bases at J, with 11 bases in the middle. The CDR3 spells CSADRDKQFF. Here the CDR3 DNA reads TGCAGTGCAGACCGGGACAAGCAGTTCTTC.

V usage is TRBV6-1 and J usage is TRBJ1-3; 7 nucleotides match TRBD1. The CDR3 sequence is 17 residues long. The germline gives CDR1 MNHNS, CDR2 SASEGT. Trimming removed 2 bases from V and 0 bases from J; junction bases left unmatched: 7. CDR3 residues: CASSELQGSGSGNTIYF. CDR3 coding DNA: TGTGCCAGCAGTGAACTACAGGGGTCGGGCTCTGGAAACACCATATATTTT.

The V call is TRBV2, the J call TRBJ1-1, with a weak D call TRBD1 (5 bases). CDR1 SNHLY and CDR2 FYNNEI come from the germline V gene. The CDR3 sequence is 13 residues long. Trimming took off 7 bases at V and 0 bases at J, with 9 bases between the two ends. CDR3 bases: TGTGCCAGCAAAACAGGAGTGAACACTGAAGCTTTCTTT. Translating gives CASKTGVNTEAFF.